This TCR beta chain was observed in a study of T cells in localized non-small cell lung cancer. Assay: immunoSEQ multiplex PCR; the TCRdb copy retains only in-frame clones and omits some. The data contain roughly 30,000 clones, roughly 90% of them singletons. The sample holds one count of this clone. The length of the CDR3 is 14 residues. This clonotype originated in a woman aged 40 to 75 with stage III lung adenocarcinoma. Sequencing was performed on peripheral blood mononuclear cells, taken before any cancer treatment. This chain joins TRBV7-5 and TRBJ2-7; no check of the table's D call, TRBD2, against the DNA was made. TRBV7-5 is a pseudogene locus. CDR3 DNA sequence: TGTGCCAGCAGCCCACCGGGACTAGTCTACGAGCAGTACTTC. Protein: CASSPPGLVYEQYF.